Listed below are T cell receptor beta chains from one sample, sequenced in a study of T-cell memory formation after mild COVID-19. TCRdb redid the calling of the 5' RACE reads with MiXCR, one entry per CDR3 protein. The sample consists of under 300,000 distinct CDR3 sequences, 8% to 9% of them appearing once. The source material was PBMCs or a T cell subset sorted from them (not recorded which). These receptors all stem from a man between 18 and 29 years old who had mild COVID-19 (a few samples of this study predate the infection). Cell type and time point are not known. Each CDR3 is given with its conserved first and last residue.

TRBV7-2 | CASSRRGLEQETQYF
TRBV20-1 | CSARRLAGNEQFF
TRBV27 | CASRVNSYNEQFF
TRBV5-6 | CASSLNRDYQFF
TRBV12-3/TRBV12-4 | CASSLGNRVTEAFF
TRBV7-3 | CASSSSGVSSYNEQFF
TRBV18 | CASSPAQGDFQHF
TRBV6-5 | CASSTDRGPNYGYTF
TRBV9 | CASSVVWEGTSTDTQYF
TRBV7-2 | CASSFGGVSSEQFF
TRBV6-5 | CASSYSVGLAGVPYEQYF
TRBV28 | CASTQSGRNYGYTF
TRBV12-3/TRBV12-4 | CASRPGTGNSPLHF
TRBV3-1 | CASSQGAGPTLGYTF
TRBV12-3/TRBV12-4 | CASSLARMGTEAFF
TRBV9 | CASSVGSHGGDTQYF
TRBV5-1 | CASSLANAGTGELFF
TRBV9 | CASSVEYPEGRYGYTF
TRBV7-3 | CASSKSQGYEQYF
TRBV20-1 | CSARSTGGETQYF